The 8 T cell receptor beta chains below all came from one sample that was sequenced in a study of T cells in Graves' hyperthyroidism and ophthalmopathy. RNA transcripts were the template for amplifying TCR beta CDR3 regions. TCR CDR3 regions were first amplified by RT-PCR with HTBI primers. TCRdb called the multiplex PCR reads again in MiXCR, with one record for every CDR3 protein. The sample has around 620,000 distinct CDR3 sequences, about a sixth seen once. Sequenced material: blood. These receptor sequences come from a woman aged 25 to 39 with Graves' hyperthyroidism.

A remark on this clonotype: This clone may be a read error of a much larger clone one base away. V is TRBV30 and J is TRBJ2-5; D gene uncertain. Trimming cost V 6 bases and J 1 base, with 6 bases left between them. Germline V gene lookup returns CDR1 GTSNPN and CDR2 SVGIG (reference sequence). This CDR3 spans 11 amino acids. CDR3 sequence (DNA): TGTGCCTGCGCGCTCCAAGAGACCCAGTACTTC. Translated: CACALQETQYF.

The J gene is TRBJ2-7, the V gene TRBV4-1; 8 nucleotides agree with TRBD2. This CDR3 contains 16 residues. Losses at the gene ends were 4 bases for V and 0 bases for J; bases not matched to a gene: 8. Germline CDR1 MGHRA, CDR2 YSYEKL. The CDR3 reads CASSPDAREVSYEQYF. For the CDR3, the DNA is TGCGCCAGCAGCCCCGACGCGCGGGAGGTCTCCTACGAGCAGTACTTC.

The chain carries TRBV6-1 and TRBJ1-1, with 7 bases fitting TRBD1. The CDR3 has 14 amino acids. The trim removed 5 bases at V and 5 bases at J, leaving 8 bases unmatched. Germline values: CDR1 MNHNS, CDR2 SASEGT. The CDR3 DNA reads TGTGCCAGCAGTCGGGACAGTATTACGACTGAAGCTTTCTTT. Translating it yields CASSRDSITTEAFF.

This chain uses TRBV27 with TRBJ1-1, with D possibly matching TRBD1 (5 bases). Germline loops: CDR1 MNHEY, CDR2 SMNVEV (reference sequence). V was trimmed by 2 bases and J by 7 bases, leaving 17 bases between them. The CDR3 is made up of 15 amino acids. CDR3 nucleotides: TGTGCCAGCAGTTTAGGGACGGGGCTTTTTGGTGAAGCTTTCTTT. Amino acid sequence: CASSLGTGLFGEAFF.

Comments on this clonotype: This may be a read error, as it is one base from a much larger clone. This chain uses TRBV2 with TRBJ2-4; the D call may be TRBD1 or TRBD2 (5 bases each). Trimming left V 7 bases short and J 3 bases short, with 10 bases between. The CDR3 runs 13 residues. Germline lookup yields CDR1 SNHLY and CDR2 FYNNEI. In nucleotides, the CDR3 is TGTGCCAGCACAGGGACCGACAAAAACATTCAGTACTTC. Amino acid sequence: CASTGTDKNIQYF.

This clonotype appeared many times. The V and J genes are TRBV6-1 and TRBJ2-1; D is possibly TRBD2 (6 bases). There are 16 residues in the CDR3. Trimming pared 0 bases from V and 3 bases from J, leaving 12 bases between. The V gene's germline CDR1 is MNHNS and CDR2 SASEGT. The CDR3 DNA reads as TGTGCCAGCAGTGAAGCGCGTAGCGGACTCTACAATGAGCAGTTCTTC. Its protein product is CASSEARSGLYNEQFF.

The V gene is TRBV4-1, the J gene TRBJ2-7; 7 nucleotides match TRBD2. J lost 5 bases, V lost 2 bases, and 9 bases had no gene match. From germline, CDR1 is MGHRA and CDR2 YSYEKL. The CDR3 spans 15 residues. CDR3: CASSQPREGIDEQYF. The CDR3 bases are TGCGCCAGCAGCCAACCTAGGGAGGGGATCGACGAGCAGTACTTC.

Regarding this clonotype: This may arise from a read error, as a much more abundant clone is one base away. The chain carries TRBV7-2 and TRBJ2-1, with a weak D call TRBD2 (5 bases). This CDR3 spans 14 amino acids. CDR1 is SGHTA, CDR2 FQGNSA, per germline. The V gene lost 8 bases and the J gene lost 9 bases, with 20 bases spanning the gap. CDR3 nucleotides: TGTGCCAGCCGAACGAGACCACAAGGAGGTGAGCAGTTCTTC. The encoded protein is CASRTRPQGGEQFF.